This TCR beta chain was identified during a study of shared clonotypes between healthy human individuals. CDR3 length: 17 amino acids. From germline, CDR1 is LGHNA and CDR2 YSLEER. Trimming removed 4 bases from V and 4 bases from J; junction bases left unmatched: 13. Cells designated naive CD8 were CD45RO-negative and were positively selected for CCR7, with terminally differentiated effector memory CD45RA+ cells excluded. All donors were Caucasian adults living in Nashville, Tennessee. The method was immunoSEQ multiplex PCR; TCRdb's version includes in-frame clones alone and lacks a portion of them. The sample lists over 2,000,000 clones; 93% were seen once.

The origin of this receptor is a young man in good health. Some clones in this sample may be carry-over from other donors' samples. Sequences were obtained from naive CD8+ T cells from PBMCs. The rearrangement links TRBV4-3 to TRBJ2-3, with TRBD2 identical over 8 bases. The DNA for the CDR3 is TGCGCCAGCAGCCCAACGACTAGCGCATATATAGCAGATACGCAGTATTTT. This gives the protein CASSPTTSAYIADTQYF.